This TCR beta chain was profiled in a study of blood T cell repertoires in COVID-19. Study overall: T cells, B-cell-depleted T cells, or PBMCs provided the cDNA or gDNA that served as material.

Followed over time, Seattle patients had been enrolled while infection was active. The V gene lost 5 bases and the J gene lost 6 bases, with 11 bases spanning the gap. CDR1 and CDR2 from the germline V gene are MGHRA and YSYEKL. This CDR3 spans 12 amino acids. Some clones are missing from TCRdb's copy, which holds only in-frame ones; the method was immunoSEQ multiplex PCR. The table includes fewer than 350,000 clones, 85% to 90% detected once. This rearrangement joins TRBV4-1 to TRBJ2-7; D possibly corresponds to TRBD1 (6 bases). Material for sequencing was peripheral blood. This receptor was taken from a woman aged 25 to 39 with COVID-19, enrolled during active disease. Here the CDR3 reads CASSFGGLEQYF. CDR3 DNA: TGCGCCAGCAGCTTTGGGGGCCTCGAGCAGTACTTC.